Below are 5 T cell receptor beta chains sequenced from a single sample in a study of blood T cell repertoires in COVID-19 (dated by TCRdb to 2020 to 2021). Library method: the immunoSEQ multiplex PCR assay. TCRdb mirrors the immuneACCESS table, restricted to in-frame sequences. Some clones are absent from its copies; in checked studies, under half trace to an unresolved V gene, and the reason for the others is unknown. This sample gives around 53,000 clones in total; roughly 76% of them show up just once. Roughly a fifth of the sample comes from the top ten. Sequenced: peripheral blood. The receptors were sampled from a man between 45 and 60 years old with active or convalescent COVID-19.

The chain combines TRBV18 with TRBJ1-1, with TRBD1 matching over 8 bases. V shed 6 bases and J 6 bases; nucleotides not matched to a gene: 12. The CDR3 sequence is 15 residues long. Germline V CDR1 and CDR2: KGHSH, LQKENI. CDR3 in DNA: TGTGCCAGCTCCCCTCGGACAGGGTACGAATCTGAAGCTTTCTTT. Its translation: CASSPRTGYESEAFF. The variable domain in full, with the rest retrieved from reference TRBV18 and TRBJ1-1, is NAGVMQNPRHLVRRRGQEARLRCSPMKGHSHVYWYRQLPEEGLKFMVYLQKENIIDESGMPKERFSAEFPKEGPSILRIQQVVRGDSAAYFCASSPRTGYESEAFFGQGTRLTVV.

The J gene is TRBJ1-2, the V gene TRBV6-6; TRBD1 matches at 8 bases. The J segment lost 1 base and the V segment lost 4 bases, leaving 8 bases of the junction unmatched. Germline V gives CDR1 MNHNY, CDR2 SVGAGI (reference sequence). This CDR3 spans 16 amino acids. DNA of the CDR3: TGTGCCAGCAGTTCCTTGACAGGGGCCCGTAACTATGGCTACACCTTC. Protein: CASSSLTGARNYGYTF.

The chain combines TRBV7-2 with TRBJ1-3, with 9 bases that match TRBD1. In germline, CDR1 is SGHTA, CDR2 FQGNSA. This CDR3 has 15 amino acids. The junction had 6 bases not matched to a gene; V was cut back by 5 bases and J by 4 bases. CDR3 nucleotides: TGTGCCAGCAGCGTAACAGGGGGCGCGGGAAACACCATATATTTT. As protein: CASSVTGGAGNTIYF.

The chain joins TRBV5-1 to TRBJ1-2, with 10 bases matching TRBD1. The CDR3 is 15 residues long. J was trimmed by 6 bases and V by 0 bases; bases with no gene match: 5. In germline, CDR1 is SGHRS, CDR2 YFSETQ. Here the CDR3 reads CASSLGDRGLDGYTF. For the CDR3, the DNA is TGCGCCAGCAGCTTGGGGGACAGGGGTTTAGATGGCTACACCTTC.

This clone showed up just a few times. The chain couples TRBV9 to TRBJ2-2; TRBD2 aligns across 10 bases. CDR1 is SGDLS, CDR2 YYNGEE, per germline. CDR3 length: 16 amino acids. The V and J ends lost 4 bases and 1 base, in that order; junction bases with no gene match: 4. In DNA, the CDR3 is TGTGCCAGCAGCCTTAGACTAGCGGGGAACACCGGGGAGCTGTTTTTT. This codes for CASSLRLAGNTGELFF.